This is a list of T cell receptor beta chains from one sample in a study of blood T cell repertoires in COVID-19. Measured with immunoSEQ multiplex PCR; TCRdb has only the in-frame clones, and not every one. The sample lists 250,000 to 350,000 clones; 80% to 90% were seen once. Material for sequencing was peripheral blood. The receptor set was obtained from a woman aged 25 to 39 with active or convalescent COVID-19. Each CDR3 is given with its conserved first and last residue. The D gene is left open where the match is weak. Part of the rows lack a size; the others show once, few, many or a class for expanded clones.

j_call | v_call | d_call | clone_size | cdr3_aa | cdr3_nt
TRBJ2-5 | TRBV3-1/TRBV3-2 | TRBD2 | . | CASSQSQGGGGETQYF | TGTGCCAGCAGCCAGTCTCAGGGCGGGGGGGGAGAGACCCAGTACTTC
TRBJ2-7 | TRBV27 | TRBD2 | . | CASSLSSGGTYEQYF | TGTGCCAGCAGTTTATCCAGCGGGGGGACCTACGAGCAGTACTTC
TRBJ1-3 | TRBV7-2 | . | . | CASSPSGASGNTIYF | TGTGCCAGCAGCCCATCAGGCGCCTCTGGAAACACCATATATTTT
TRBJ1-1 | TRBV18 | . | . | CASSPQGIGTEAFF | TGTGCCAGCTCACCCCAGGGAATTGGGACTGAAGCTTTCTTT
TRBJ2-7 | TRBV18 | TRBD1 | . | CASSPFSPRGNEQYF | TGTGCCAGCTCACCATTTTCACCCAGGGGGAACGAGCAGTACTTC
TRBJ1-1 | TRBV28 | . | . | CASSSETNTEAFF | TGTGCCAGCAGTTCGGAGACGAACACTGAAGCTTTCTTT
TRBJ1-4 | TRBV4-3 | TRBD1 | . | CARPRGGAEKLFF | TGCGCCAGACCTAGAGGGGGCGCGGAAAAACTGTTTTTT
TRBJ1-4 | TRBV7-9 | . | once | CASSLDLRGHEKLFF | TGTGCCAGCAGCTTAGACCTAAGGGGTCATGAAAAACTGTTTTTT
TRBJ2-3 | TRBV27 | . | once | CASSFGGRTDTQYF | TGTGCCAGCAGTTTCGGGGGACGCACAGATACGCAGTATTTT
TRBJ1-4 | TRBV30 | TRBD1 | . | CAWRTQGVNEKLFF | TGTGCCTGGAGGACACAGGGGGTTAATGAAAAACTGTTTTTT
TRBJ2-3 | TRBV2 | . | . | CASSEGFKTDTQYF | TGTGCCAGCAGCGAGGGATTTAAGACAGATACGCAGTATTTT
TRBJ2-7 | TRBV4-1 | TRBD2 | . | CASSQGLAVSYEQYF | TGCGCCAGCAGCCAGGGACTAGCCGTTTCCTACGAGCAGTACTTC
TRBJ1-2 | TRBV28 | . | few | CASSLLLGPYGYTF | TGTGCCAGCAGTTTACTCCTGGGGCCCTATGGCTACACCTTC
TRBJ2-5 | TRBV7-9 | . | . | CASSQLGDIETQYF | TGTGCCAGCAGCCAGCTAGGGGACATTGAGACCCAGTACTTC
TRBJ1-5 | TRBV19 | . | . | CASSIKGGNQPQHF | TGTGCCAGTAGTATTAAGGGGGGCAATCAGCCCCAGCATTTT
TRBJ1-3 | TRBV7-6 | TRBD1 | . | CASSTRRGISGNTIYF | TGTGCCAGCAGCACCCGCAGGGGGATTTCAGGAAACACCATATATTTT